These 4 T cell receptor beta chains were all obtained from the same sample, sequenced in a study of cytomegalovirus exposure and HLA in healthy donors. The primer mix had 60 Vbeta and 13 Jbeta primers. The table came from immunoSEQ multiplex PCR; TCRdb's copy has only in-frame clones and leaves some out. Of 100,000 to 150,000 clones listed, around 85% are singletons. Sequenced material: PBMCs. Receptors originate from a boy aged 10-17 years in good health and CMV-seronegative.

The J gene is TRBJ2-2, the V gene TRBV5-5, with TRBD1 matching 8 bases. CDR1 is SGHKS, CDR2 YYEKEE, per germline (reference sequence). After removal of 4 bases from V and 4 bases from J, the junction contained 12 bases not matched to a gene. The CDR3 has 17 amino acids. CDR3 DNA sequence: TGTGCCAGCAGCAAAGACAGGGGTGGGTGGAGCACCGGGGAGCTGTTTTTT. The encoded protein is CASSKDRGGWSTGELFF.

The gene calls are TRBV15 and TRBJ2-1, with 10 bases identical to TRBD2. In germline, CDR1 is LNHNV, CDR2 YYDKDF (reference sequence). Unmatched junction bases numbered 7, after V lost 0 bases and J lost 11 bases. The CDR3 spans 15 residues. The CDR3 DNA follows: TGTGCCACCAGCAGAGATAGCGGGAGGCTCACCCAGCAGTTCTTC. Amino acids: CATSRDSGRLTQQFF.

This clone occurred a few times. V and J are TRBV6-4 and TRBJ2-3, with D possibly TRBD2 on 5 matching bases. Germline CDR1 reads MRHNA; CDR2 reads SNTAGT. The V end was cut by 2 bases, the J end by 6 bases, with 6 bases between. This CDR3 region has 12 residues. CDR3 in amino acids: CASSDREDTQYF. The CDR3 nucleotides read TGTGCCAGCAGTGACAGGGAGGATACGCAGTATTTT.

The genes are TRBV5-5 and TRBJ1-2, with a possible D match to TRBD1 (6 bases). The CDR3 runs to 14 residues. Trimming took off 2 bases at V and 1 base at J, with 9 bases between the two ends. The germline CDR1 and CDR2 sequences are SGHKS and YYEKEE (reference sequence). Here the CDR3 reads CASSLRTVNYGYTF. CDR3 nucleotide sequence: TGTGCCAGCAGCTTACGGACAGTTAACTATGGCTACACCTTC.